The present T cell receptor beta chain was sequenced within a study of cytomegalovirus exposure and HLA in healthy donors. Concerning this clone itself: No antigen is known for it.

With 3 bases clipped from V and 5 bases from J, the junction kept 8 bases outside the gene matches. The length of the CDR3 is 16 residues. The germline V gene has CDR1 LGHNA and CDR2 YSLEER. The primer mix had 60 Vbeta and 13 Jbeta primers. Clones were read by immunoSEQ multiplex PCR, and TCRdb kept only the in-frame ones, dropping some. Here the sample spans about 100,000 clones, roughly 80% being singletons. Overall study results and limits: TCR beta chain V- and J-gene trimming was linked, in a later analysis, to a missense variant in DCLRE1C. A later analysis reportedly identified an Asian-associated ancestry cluster as carrying fewer N-insertions than the roughly 720-donor mean.

This rearrangement joins TRBV4-3 to TRBJ1-4, with 8 positions matching TRBD1. This sequence originates from a woman aged 40 to 50 in good health and CMV-seronegative. Sequenced sample: PBMCs. CDR3 in amino acids: CASSHDRTGQNEKLFF. The CDR3 DNA sequence: TGCGCCAGCAGCCACGATCGGACAGGGCAAAATGAAAAACTGTTTTTT.